This T cell receptor beta chain was profiled in a study of T cells after posttransplantation cyclophosphamide (dated by TCRdb to 2015 to 2016). About the study as a whole: Using TRB sequencing, the study followed how the T cell repertoire rebuilt after myeloablative bone marrow transplantation with posttransplantation cyclophosphamide given as GVHD prophylaxis. Antigen receptor sequencing was done on samples from over 30 PTCy-treated patients and from 15 to 20 related bone marrow donors of those patients. Up to 3 additional blood samples from 2 to 5.2 years after transplant were also TRB-sequenced in 3 patients, as was pretransplant blood from 4 patients. Public TRB sequences were checked against a database of over 3,500 sequences associated with responses to pathogens, tumor antigens, self-antigens and alloantigens. Because TRA and TRB clonality were tightly correlated in 9 samples, subsequent TCR analyses were focused on TRB only. Blood from every one of the approximately 37 PTCy patients who had 1-year posttransplant specimens underwent TRB sequencing.

This clone was observed at least ten times. The target of this receptor is not known. It has no much larger one-base neighbor in the sample; base qualities were not kept. According to the germline V gene, CDR1 reads LGHNA and CDR2 reads YSLEER. Germline trimming amounts to 0 bases on V and 1 base on J, with 6 as the count of junction bases outside the gene matches. The CDR3 measures 17 amino acids from cysteine to phenylalanine. Only the CDR3 region is kept as DNA, spanning 51 bases read in frame from base 1. Study-level results and caveats: Donor-recipient similarity was low at 1-2 months but increased during the first year, and donor CD8+ memory clones often dominated later blood repertoires. The TRB repertoires of T cells infiltrating skin or the GI tract showed only limited overlap with the TRB repertoires found in blood. Across the roughly 48 patients, TRB clonality was highly associated with recipient CMV seropositivity and CMV reactivation, and diversity with PTCy was similar to that in the CNI/methotrexate controls.

Peripheral blood samples were provided by related bone marrow donors on the day of marrow donation. Peripheral blood and bone marrow mononuclear cells were isolated by Ficoll-Hypaque density centrifugation and cryopreserved. TRB sequencing used genomic DNA with the immunoSEQ assay at survey resolution or the hsTCRB kit. The paper's processing steps were these. The immunoSEQ software was used for initial read processing, and the LymphoSeq R package was used for repertoire analyses. For each TRB dataset, clonality was calculated as 1 minus normalized Shannon entropy, and the Gini coefficient was computed as well. To infer phenotypes in unsorted samples, TRB sequences from sorted subsets of the recipient or donor were mapped onto unsorted samples from the same recipient. Held by TCRdb, this immuneACCESS table contains in-frame sequences only and omits some clones. Under half of the omission traces to an unresolved V gene where checked; the cause of the rest is unknown. V and J calls plus clone size are reproduced from that table; the DNA served to infer D and trimming. The table shows tens of thousands of clones here, with no singletons. The ten largest clones add up to about 2.2% of the sample.

This TCR was recovered from a middle-aged man in good health, CMV-negative, and a related stem cell transplant donor. The sequenced sample consisted of PBMCs. The rearrangement joined TRBV4-3 to TRBJ1-3; the central 7 bases match TRBD1. The DNA reads as follows: TGCGCCAGCAGCCAAGACCGACAGGGCAGATCTGGAAACACCATATATTTT. This codes for CASSQDRQGRSGNTIYF.